Described below is a single TCR beta chain sequence and its context. Its antigen is not known. The data originate from a study of identical twins. Study-level results: Out-of-frame alpha sequences that twins shared showed excess low generation probability.

Using its own MiXCR run on the 5' RACE reads, TCRdb lists one record per CDR3 protein. The sample records under 800,000 distinct CDR3 sequences, 21% being singletons. J gave up 7 bases and V 0 bases, and 5 bases lay outside the gene matches. CDR3 length: 16 residues. Per germline, CDR1 SGDLS and CDR2 YYNGEE. With no exceptions, donors were healthy Caucasians. This same sample was also taken into another study, of T cells expressing NK-cell markers. That report notes: Cells sorted as CD3+CD56+NKG2C+, CD3+CD56+NKG2C- and CD3+CD56-NKG2C+ T cells supplied the TCR beta repertoires. In a group of about 6 donors, dominant NKG2C+ clonotypes represented roughly 1.0-7.5% of CD8+ T cells.

This receptor was obtained from a woman under 30 in good health. This chain connects TRBV9 to TRBJ2-1; 12 bases line up with TRBD2. The sequenced material came from PBMCs. The CDR3 loop reads CASSVATTSGSNEQFF. The CDR3 nucleotides are TGTGCCAGCAGCGTAGCTACGACTAGCGGGAGTAATGAGCAGTTCTTC.